This T cell receptor beta chain is from a study of T cells in Graves' hyperthyroidism and ophthalmopathy. Notes on the study in general: Model output signaled ophthalmopathy a median roughly 6.1 months ahead of onset.

Trimming cost V 8 bases and J 1 base; bases outside gene matches: 7. CDR3 size: 15 residues. This clonotype was observed at least ten times. Its specificity is not known. RNA transcripts served as the template for amplifying TCR beta CDR3 regions. Primed by the HTBI set, a first-round RT-PCR was run on the TCR CDR3. TCRdb re-derived calls from the multiplex PCR reads in MiXCR, one entry per CDR3 protein. The sample lists about 400,000 distinct CDR3 sequences; 15% to 18% were seen once. The source of this sequence is a young woman with Graves' hyperthyroidism. The J gene is TRBJ1-4, the V gene TRBV12-3 or TRBV12-4, with 7 nucleotides matching TRBD1. Sequencing input: blood. CDR3 region: CASSEGAGTNEKLFF. The CDR3 nucleotides are TGTGCCAGCTCGGAGGGGGCCGGAACTAATGAAAAACTGTTTTTT.